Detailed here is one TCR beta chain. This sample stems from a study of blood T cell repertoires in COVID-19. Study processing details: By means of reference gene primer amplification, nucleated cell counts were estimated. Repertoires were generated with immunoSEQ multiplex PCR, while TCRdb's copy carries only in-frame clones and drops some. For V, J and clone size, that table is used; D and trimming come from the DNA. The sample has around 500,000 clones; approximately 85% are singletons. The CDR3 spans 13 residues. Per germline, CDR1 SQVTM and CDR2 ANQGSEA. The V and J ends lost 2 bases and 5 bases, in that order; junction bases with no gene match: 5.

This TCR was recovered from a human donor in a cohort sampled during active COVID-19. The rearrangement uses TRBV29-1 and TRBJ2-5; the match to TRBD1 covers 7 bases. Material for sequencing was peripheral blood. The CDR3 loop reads CSVEQGVGETQYF. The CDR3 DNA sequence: TGCAGCGTTGAACAGGGGGTAGGGGAGACCCAGTACTTC.